Sequencing of this T cell receptor beta chain was carried out in a study of T cell repertoires in cytomegalovirus infection. TCRdb re-called the reads through MiXCR, storing one row per CDR3 protein. The sample comprises hundreds of thousands of distinct CDR3 sequences, around 32% of which are singletons, and 15% to 20% rests with the top ten. Trimming left V 5 bases short and J 2 bases short, with 14 bases between. The CDR3 is 15 residues long. Germline loops: CDR1 MNHNS, CDR2 SASEGT. In the case of this clonotype: Its antigen is as yet unknown.

This chain connects TRBV6-1 to TRBJ2-3; D gene unclear. The material was cultured PBMCs, obtained from culture after CMV antigen stimulation. This clonotype was obtained from a human donor in good health (CMV status not recorded). Some clones in this sample may be carry-over from other donors' samples. Here the CDR3 reads CASSNRALLTDTQYF. The CDR3 nucleotides read TGTGCCAGCAGTAACCGGGCCCTACTCACAGATACGCAGTATTTT.